This T cell receptor (beta chain) was sequenced for a study of T cell changes during pregnancy in multiple sclerosis. This CDR3 spans 14 amino acids. The germline CDR1 and CDR2 sequences are LNHDA and SQIVND (reference sequence). V dropped 6 bases and J dropped 10; count of bases not matched to a gene: 12. Data came from immunoSEQ multiplex PCR; TCRdb stores just in-frame clones and leaves some out. The data show 55,000 to 65,000 clones, more than 90% seen once. This sequence was found in a female donor with multiple sclerosis, enrolled in a pregnancy study. This chain uses TRBV19 with TRBJ2-1; 7 positions agree with TRBD2. Material: peripheral blood, obtained in the second trimester of pregnancy. CDR3 in amino acids: CASRQRDPAGEQFF. In DNA form, the CDR3 reads TGTGCCAGTAGACAGCGGGACCCGGCGGGAGAGCAGTTCTTC.